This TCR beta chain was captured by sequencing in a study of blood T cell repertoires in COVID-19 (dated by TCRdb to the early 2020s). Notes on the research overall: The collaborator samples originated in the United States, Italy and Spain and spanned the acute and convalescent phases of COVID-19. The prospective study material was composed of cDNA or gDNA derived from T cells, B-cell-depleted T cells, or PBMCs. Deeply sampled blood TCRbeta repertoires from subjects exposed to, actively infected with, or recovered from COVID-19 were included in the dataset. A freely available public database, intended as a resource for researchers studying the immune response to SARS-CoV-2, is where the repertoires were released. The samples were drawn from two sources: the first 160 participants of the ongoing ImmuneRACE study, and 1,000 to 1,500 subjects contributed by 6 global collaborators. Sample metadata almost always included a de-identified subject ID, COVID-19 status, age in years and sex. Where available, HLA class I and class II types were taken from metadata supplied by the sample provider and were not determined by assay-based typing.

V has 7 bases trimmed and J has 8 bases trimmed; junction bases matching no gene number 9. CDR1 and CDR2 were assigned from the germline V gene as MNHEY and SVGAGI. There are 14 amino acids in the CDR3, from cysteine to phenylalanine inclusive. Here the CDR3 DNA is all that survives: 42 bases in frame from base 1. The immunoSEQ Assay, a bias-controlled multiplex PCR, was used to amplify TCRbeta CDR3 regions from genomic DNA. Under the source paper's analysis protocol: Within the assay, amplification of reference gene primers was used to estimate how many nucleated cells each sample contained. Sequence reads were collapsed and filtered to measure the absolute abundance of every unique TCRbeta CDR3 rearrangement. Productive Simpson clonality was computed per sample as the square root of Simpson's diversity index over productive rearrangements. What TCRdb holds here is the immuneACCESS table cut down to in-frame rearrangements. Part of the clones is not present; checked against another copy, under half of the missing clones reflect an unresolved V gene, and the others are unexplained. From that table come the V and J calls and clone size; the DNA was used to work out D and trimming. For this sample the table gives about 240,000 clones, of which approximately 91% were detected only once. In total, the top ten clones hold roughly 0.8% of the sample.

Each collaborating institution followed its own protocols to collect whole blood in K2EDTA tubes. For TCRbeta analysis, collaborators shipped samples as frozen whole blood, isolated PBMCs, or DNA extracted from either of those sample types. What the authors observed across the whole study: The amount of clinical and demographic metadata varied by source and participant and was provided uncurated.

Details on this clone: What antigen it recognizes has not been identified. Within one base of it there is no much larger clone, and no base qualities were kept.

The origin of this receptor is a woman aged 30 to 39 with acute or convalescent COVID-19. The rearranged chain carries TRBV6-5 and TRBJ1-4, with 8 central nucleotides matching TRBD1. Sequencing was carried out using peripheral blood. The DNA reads TGTGCCAGCAAAGGCGGACAGGGCCGGGAAAAACTGTTTTTT. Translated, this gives CASKGGQGREKLFF.